The present TCR beta chain was sequenced within a study of cytomegalovirus exposure and HLA in healthy donors. Here immunoSEQ multiplex PCR was the method, and the copy in TCRdb shows in-frame clones only, minus some. The table records about 200,000 clones, 84% of them present only once. Only a few counts were recorded for this clone. What it recognizes is unknown. Study-wide results and caveats: Overall, approximately 150 TCR beta chains were annotated as cytomegalovirus-associated.

Sequencing input: PBMCs. The TCR sequence derives from a woman younger than 45 in good health and CMV-seropositive.

This CDR3 reads CASSVDPGENTEAFF. The CDR3 region has the DNA TGTGCCAGCAGCGTAGATCCGGGAGAGAACACTGAAGCTTTCTTT. The chain uses TRBV9 and TRBJ1-1; D is undetermined. This CDR3 comprises 15 residues. Germline values: CDR1 SGDLS, CDR2 YYNGEE. V was trimmed by 0 bases and J by 1 base, leaving 10 bases between them.